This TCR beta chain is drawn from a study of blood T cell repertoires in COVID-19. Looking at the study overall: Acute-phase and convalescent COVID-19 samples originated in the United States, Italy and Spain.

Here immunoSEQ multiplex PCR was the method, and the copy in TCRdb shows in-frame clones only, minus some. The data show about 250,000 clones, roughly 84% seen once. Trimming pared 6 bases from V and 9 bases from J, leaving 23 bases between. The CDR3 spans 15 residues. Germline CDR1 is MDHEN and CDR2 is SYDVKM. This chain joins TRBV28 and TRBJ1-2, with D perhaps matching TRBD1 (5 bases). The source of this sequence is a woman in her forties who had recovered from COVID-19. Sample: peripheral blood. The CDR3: CASRGGAGTTYSYTF. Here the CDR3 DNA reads TGTGCCAGCAGGGGAGGAGCAGGGACCACATATAGCTACACCTTC.